A selection of T cell receptor beta chains follows, all from one sample in a study of metastatic and nonmetastatic thyroid tumors. TCRdb re-clonotyped the PCR reads via MiXCR. The table has more than 25,000 clones, 7.4% seen once; the top ten hold about 39%. Material for sequencing was blood. These receptors were collected from a female donor with papillary thyroid cancer or a benign thyroid nodule (not recorded which). Some clones in this sample may be carry-over from other donors' samples. The CDR3 runs from the conserved cysteine through the conserved F or W. Each record gives: clone size, D gene, J gene, V gene, CDR3 protein, CDR3 DNA. A D gene is named only where the DNA matches it firmly. Each size is once, few, many, or a class for an expanded clone.

size: many; D: NA; J: TRBJ1-5; V: TRBV6-1; CDR3: CASSEAQRGQPQHF; DNA: TGTGCCAGCAGTGAAGCACAGCGCGGACAGCCCCAGCATTTT
size: many; D: NA; J: TRBJ1-5; V: TRBV9; CDR3: CASSVGGGLEGNQPQHF; DNA: TGTGCCAGCAGCGTAGGGGGGGGGCTCGAAGGCAATCAGCCCCAGCATTTT
size: many; D: NA; J: TRBJ1-6; V: TRBV30; CDR3: CAWSVGPLNNSPLHF; DNA: TGTGCCTGGAGTGTAGGACCCTTAAATAATTCACCCCTCCACTTT
size: many; D: NA; J: TRBJ2-3; V: TRBV28; CDR3: CASSSRVATSTDTQYF; DNA: TGTGCCAGCAGTTCCCGGGTCGCTACTAGCACAGATACGCAGTATTTT
size: many; D: NA; J: TRBJ1-5; V: TRBV6-2/TRBV6-3; CDR3: CASSYSGPVGNQPQHF; DNA: TGTGCCAGCAGTTACTCGGGGCCTGTCGGCAATCAGCCCCAGCATTTT
size: many; D: NA; J: TRBJ1-2; V: TRBV12-3/TRBV12-4; CDR3: CASSFRTAYGYTF; DNA: TGTGCCAGCAGTTTTCGAACAGCTTATGGCTACACCTTC
size: many; D: TRBD1; J: TRBJ2-5; V: TRBV28; CDR3: CASSIFATGVQETQYF; DNA: TGTGCCAGCAGTATATTCGCGACAGGGGTCCAAGAGACCCAGTACTTC
size: many; D: NA; J: TRBJ2-5; V: TRBV6-1; CDR3: CASSEGLGTGFEETQYF; DNA: TGTGCCAGCAGTGAAGGTCTTGGAACAGGGTTTGAGGAGACCCAGTACTTC
size: many; D: NA; J: TRBJ2-1; V: TRBV19; CDR3: CASNDGRAYNEQFF; DNA: TGTGCCAGTAACGACGGGAGAGCCTACAATGAGCAGTTCTTC
size: many; D: NA; J: TRBJ2-7; V: TRBV28; CDR3: CASSLRRTGNEQYF; DNA: TGTGCCAGCAGTCTCAGAAGGACTGGGAACGAGCAGTACTTC